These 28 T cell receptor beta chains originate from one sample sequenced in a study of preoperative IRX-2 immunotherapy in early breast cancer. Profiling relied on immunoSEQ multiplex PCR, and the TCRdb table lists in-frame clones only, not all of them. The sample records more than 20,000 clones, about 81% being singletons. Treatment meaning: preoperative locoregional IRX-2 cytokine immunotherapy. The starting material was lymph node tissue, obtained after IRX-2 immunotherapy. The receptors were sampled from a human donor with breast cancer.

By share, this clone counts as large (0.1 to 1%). CDR3: CATSSWGGRTDTQYF. The DNA of the CDR3 is TGTGCCACCAGCAGCTGGGGGGGCCGCACAGATACGCAGTATTTT. V and J are TRBV15 and TRBJ2-3; weak D call: TRBD2 (7 bases). CDR1 LNHNV and CDR2 YYDKDF come from the germline V gene (reference sequence). V was cut by 3 bases and J by 1 base, with 11 bases left in between. There are 15 residues in the CDR3. Together with reference TRBV15 and TRBJ2-3, the CDR3 gives the full variable domain: DAMVIQNPRYQVTQFGKPVTLSCSQTLNHNVMYWYQQKSSQAPKLLFHYYDKDFNNEADTPDNFQSRRPNTSFCFLDIRSPGLGDTAMYLCATSSWGGRTDTQYFGPGTRLTVL.

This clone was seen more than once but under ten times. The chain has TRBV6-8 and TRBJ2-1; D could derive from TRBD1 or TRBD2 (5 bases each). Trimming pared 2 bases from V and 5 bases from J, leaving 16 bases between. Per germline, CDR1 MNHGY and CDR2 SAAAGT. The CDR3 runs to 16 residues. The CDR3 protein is CASSYRGPRTDNEQFF. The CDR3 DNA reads TGTGCCAGCAGTTACCGGGGCCCCAGGACGGACAATGAGCAGTTCTTC.

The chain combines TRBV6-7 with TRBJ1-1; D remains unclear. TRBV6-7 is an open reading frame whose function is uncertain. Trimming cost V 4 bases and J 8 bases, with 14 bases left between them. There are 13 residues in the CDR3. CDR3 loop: CASSFDLNGEAFF. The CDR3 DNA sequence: TGTGCCAGCAGTTTCGACTTAAACGGGGAAGCTTTCTTT.

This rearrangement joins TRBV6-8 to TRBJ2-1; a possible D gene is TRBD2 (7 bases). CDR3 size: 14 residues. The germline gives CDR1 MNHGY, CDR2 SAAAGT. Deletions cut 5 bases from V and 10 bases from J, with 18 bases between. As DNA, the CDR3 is TGTGCCAGCAGTGATCTTGGGGGGGCCCGGGAGCAGTTCTTC. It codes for CASSDLGGAREQFF.

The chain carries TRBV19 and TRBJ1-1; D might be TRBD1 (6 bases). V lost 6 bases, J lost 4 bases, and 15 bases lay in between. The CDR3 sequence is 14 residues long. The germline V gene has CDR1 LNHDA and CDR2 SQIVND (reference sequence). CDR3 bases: TGTGCCAGTAGCCCGGGAGGGGGTGTCACTGAAGCTTTCTTT. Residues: CASSPGGGVTEAFF.

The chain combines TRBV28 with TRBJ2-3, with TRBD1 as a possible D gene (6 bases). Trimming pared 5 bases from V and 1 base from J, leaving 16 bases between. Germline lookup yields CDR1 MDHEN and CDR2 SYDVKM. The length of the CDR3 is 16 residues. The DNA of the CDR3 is TGTGCCAGCAGTCGGCCCAGGGGTTCCGGCACAGATACGCAGTATTTT. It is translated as CASSRPRGSGTDTQYF. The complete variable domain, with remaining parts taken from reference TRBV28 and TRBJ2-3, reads DVKVTQSSRYLVKRTGEKVFLECVQDMDHENMFWYRQDPGLGLRLIYFSYDVKMKEKGDIPEGYSVSREKKERFSLILESASTNQTSMYLCASSRPRGSGTDTQYFGPGTRLTVL.

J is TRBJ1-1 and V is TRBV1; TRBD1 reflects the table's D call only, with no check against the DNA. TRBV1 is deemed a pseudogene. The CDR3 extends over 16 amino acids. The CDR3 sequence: CASTLTAGDGTDEAFF. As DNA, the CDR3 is TGCGCCAGCACCTTAACCGCAGGGGACGGTACGGATGAAGCTTTCTTT.

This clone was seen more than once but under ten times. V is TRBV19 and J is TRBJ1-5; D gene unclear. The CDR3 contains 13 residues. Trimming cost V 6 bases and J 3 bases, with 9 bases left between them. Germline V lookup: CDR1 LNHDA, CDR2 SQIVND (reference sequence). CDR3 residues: CASRSPNNQPQHF. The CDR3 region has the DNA TGTGCCAGTAGAAGCCCGAACAATCAGCCCCAGCATTTT.

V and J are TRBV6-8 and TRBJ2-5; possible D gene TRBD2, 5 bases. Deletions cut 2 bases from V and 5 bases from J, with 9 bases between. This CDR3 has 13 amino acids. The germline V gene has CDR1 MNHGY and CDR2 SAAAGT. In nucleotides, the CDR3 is TGTGCCAGCAGTTACGCGGGCCGGGAGACCCAGTACTTC. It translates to CASSYAGRETQYF.

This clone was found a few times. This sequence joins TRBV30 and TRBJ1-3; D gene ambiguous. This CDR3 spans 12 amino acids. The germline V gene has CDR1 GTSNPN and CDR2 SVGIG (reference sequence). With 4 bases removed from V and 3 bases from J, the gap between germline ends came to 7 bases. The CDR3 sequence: CAWKGIGNTIYF. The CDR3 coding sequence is TGTGCCTGGAAAGGGATTGGAAACACCATATATTTT.

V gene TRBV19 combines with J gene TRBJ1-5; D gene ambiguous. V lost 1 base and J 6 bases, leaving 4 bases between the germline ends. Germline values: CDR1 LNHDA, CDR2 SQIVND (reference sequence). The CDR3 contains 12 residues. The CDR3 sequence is CASSIAGQPQHF. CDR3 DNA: TGTGCCAGTAGTATAGCGGGTCAGCCCCAGCATTTT.

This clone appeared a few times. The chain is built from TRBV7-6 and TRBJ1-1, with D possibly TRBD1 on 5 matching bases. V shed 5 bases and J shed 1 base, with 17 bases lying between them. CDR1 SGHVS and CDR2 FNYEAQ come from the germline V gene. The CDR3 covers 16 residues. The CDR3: CASSPQGLSQNTEAFF. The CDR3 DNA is TGTGCCAGCAGCCCCCAGGGTCTATCCCAGAACACTGAAGCTTTCTTT.

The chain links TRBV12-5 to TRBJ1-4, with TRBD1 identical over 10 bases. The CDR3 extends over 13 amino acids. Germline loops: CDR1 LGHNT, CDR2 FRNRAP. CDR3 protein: CASGDRGAEKLFF. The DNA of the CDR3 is TGTGCCAGCGGGGACAGGGGTGCTGAAAAACTGTTTTTT.

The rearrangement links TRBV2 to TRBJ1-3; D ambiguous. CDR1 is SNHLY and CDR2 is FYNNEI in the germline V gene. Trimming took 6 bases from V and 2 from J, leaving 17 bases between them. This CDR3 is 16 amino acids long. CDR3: CASSVAMGEAGNTIYF. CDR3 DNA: TGTGCCAGCAGCGTAGCAATGGGTGAAGCTGGAAACACCATATATTTT.

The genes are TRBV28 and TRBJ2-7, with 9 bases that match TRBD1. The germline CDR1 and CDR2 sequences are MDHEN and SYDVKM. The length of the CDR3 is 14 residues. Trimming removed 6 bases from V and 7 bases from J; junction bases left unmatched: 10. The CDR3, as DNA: TGTGCCAGCAGCCGGGGGGACAGGGTGCGTGAGCAGTACGTC. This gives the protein CASSRGDRVREQYV.

CDR3 amino acids: CAKQHRGRKADLSGNTIYF. DNA for the CDR3: TGTGCCAAACAACACAGGGGGCGTAAGGCAGACCTCTCTGGAAACACCATATATTTT. V is TRBV6-8 and J is TRBJ1-3, with 9 nucleotides matching TRBD1. The V segment lost 10 bases and the J segment 0 bases; nucleotides outside the gene matches: 19. Germline V gives CDR1 MNHGY, CDR2 SAAAGT. The CDR3 sequence is 19 residues long.

The CDR3 loop reads CASSALTGLTGNTIYF. In DNA form, the CDR3 reads TGTGCCAGCAGTGCACTCACCGGGCTCACAGGAAACACCATATATTTT. This chain links TRBV2 with TRBJ1-3, with D hard to call. From germline, CDR1 is SNHLY and CDR2 FYNNEI. This CDR3 spans 16 amino acids. The V end was cut by 4 bases, the J end by 4 bases, with 17 bases between.

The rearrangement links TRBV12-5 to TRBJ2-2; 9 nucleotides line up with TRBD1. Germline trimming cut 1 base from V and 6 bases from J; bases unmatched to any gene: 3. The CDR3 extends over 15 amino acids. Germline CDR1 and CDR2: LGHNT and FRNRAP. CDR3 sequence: CASGLDRGPAGELFF. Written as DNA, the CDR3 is TGTGCTAGTGGTTTGGACAGGGGGCCGGCCGGGGAGCTGTTTTTT. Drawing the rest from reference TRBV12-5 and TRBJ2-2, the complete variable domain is DARVTQTPRHKVTEMGQEVTMRCQPILGHNTVFWYRQTMMQGLELLAYFRNRAPLDDSGMPKDRFSAEMPDATLATLKIQPSEPRDSAVYFCASGLDRGPAGELFFGEGSRLTVL.

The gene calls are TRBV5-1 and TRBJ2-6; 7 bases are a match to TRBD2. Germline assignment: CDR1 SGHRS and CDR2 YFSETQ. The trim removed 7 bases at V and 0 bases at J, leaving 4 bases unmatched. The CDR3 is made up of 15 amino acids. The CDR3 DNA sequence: TGCGCCAGCGGGGAGGGGAGCTCTGGGGCCAACGTCCTGACTTTC. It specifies CASGEGSSGANVLTF.

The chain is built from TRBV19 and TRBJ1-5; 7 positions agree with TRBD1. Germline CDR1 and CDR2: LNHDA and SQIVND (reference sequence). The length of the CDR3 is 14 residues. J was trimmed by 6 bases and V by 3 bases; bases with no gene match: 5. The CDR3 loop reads CASSISQGTQPQHF. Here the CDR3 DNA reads TGTGCCAGTAGTATCTCACAGGGGACTCAGCCCCAGCATTTT.

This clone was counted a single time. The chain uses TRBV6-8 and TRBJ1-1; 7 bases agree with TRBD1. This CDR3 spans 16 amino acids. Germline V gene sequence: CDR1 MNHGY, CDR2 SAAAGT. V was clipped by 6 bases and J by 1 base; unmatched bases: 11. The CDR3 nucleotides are TGTGCCAGCAGCTCGACAGGGTCCACACAGAACACTGAAGCTTTCTTT. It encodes CASSSTGSTQNTEAFF.

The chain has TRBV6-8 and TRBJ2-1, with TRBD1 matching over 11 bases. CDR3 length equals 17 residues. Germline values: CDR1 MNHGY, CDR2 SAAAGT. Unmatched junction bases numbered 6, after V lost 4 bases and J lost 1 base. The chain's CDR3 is CASSCYGTGGSYNEQFF. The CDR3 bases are TGTGCCAGCAGTTGCTATGGGACAGGGGGTTCCTACAATGAGCAGTTCTTC.

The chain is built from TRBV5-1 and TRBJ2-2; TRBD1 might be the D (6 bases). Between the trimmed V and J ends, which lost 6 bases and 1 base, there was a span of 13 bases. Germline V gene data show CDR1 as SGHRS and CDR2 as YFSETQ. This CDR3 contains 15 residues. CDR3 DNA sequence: TGCGCCAGCACCCTGGTAGGGGGGAACACCGGGGAGCTGTTTTTT. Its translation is CASTLVGGNTGELFF.

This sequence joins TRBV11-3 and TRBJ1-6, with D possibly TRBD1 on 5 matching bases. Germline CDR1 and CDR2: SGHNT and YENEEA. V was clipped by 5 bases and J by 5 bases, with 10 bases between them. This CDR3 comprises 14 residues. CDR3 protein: CASSPDSNNSPLHF. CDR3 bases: TGTGCCAGCAGCCCCGACAGCAATAATTCACCCCTCCACTTT.

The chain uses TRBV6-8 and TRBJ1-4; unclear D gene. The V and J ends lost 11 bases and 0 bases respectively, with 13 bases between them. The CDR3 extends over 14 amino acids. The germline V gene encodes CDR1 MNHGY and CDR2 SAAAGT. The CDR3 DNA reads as TGTGCCTGCTCGGACCGGTCAACTAATGAAAAACTGTTTTTT. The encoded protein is CACSDRSTNEKLFF.

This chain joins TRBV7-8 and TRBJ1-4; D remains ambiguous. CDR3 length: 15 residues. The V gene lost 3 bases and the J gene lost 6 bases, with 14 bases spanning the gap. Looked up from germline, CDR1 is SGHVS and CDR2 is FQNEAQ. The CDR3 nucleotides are TGTGCCAGCAGCTTGGTTGGCGGTAACGATGAAAAACTGTTTTTT. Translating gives CASSLVGGNDEKLFF.

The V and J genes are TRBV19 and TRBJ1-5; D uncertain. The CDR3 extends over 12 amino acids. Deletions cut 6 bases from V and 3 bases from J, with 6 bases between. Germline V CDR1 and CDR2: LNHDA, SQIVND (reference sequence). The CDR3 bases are TGTGCCAGTAGCTCAAACAATCAGCCCCAGCATTTT. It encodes CASSSNNQPQHF.

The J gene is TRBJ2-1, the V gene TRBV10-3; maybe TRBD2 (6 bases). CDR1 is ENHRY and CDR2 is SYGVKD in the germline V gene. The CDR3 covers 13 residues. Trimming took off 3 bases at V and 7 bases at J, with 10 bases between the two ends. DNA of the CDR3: TGTGCCATCAGTGAAAACAGCGGGAATGAGCAGTTCTTC. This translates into CAISENSGNEQFF.